The clone carrying this T cell receptor beta chain was seen a single time. Participants came from about 24 US areas, aged roughly 18 to 89 years. Cohorts were based on clinical histories the participants reported. This sample stems from a study of blood T cell repertoires in COVID-19. Turning to the study itself: Specimens from acute and convalescent COVID-19 originated in the United States, Italy and Spain.

This CDR3 has 15 amino acids. V dropped 5 bases and J dropped 9 bases, with 20 bases sitting between them. Germline V gene data show CDR1 as KGHSH and CDR2 as LQKENI. The method was immunoSEQ multiplex PCR; TCRdb's version includes in-frame clones alone and lacks a portion of them. This sample carries approximately 180,000 clones, 70% to 85% of them seen once, and the ten largest clones take about 18%. The TCR comes from a woman aged 45-59 years who had recovered from COVID-19. The sequenced sample consisted of PBMCs or T cells enriched from blood (not recorded which). The V call is TRBV18, the J call TRBJ2-1; D is perhaps TRBD2 (6 bases). The CDR3 loop is CASSSRGNGNVEQFF. CDR3 nucleotides: TGTGCCAGCTCATCGCGGGGAAACGGTAACGTTGAGCAGTTCTTC.